Listed below are T cell receptor beta chains from one sample, sequenced in a study of T cells after yellow fever vaccination. Using its own MiXCR run on the 5' RACE reads, TCRdb lists one record per CDR3 protein. This table holds approximately 300,000 distinct CDR3 sequences, over 8.5% found once. The input for sequencing was CD4+ T cells sorted from PBMCs, taken 45 days after the yellow fever booster vaccination. The receptors here all came from a man between 18 and 29 years old who received the YFV17D yellow fever vaccine. Both conserved end residues are part of each CDR3. D genes are given only for firm matches. Part of the rows lack a size; the others show once, few, many or a class for expanded clones.

V	size	D	J	DNA	CDR3
TRBV25-1	.	TRBD2	TRBJ2-2	TGTGCCAGCAGTGACGGGGGGGCTGGGGCGAACACCGGGGAGCTGTTTTTT	CASSDGGAGANTGELFF
TRBV21-1	once	.	TRBJ1-2	TGTGCCTTCGCCCGGGTCGGAGCCTATGGCTACACCTTC	CAFARVGAYGYTF
TRBV7-2	.	TRBD2	TRBJ2-3	TGTGCCAGCAGCTTACTAGCGGGGGGGGCTAGCACAGATACGCAGTATTTT	CASSLLAGGASTDTQYF
TRBV5-1	few	TRBD1	TRBJ1-2	TGCGCCAGCCGGGACAGTCCTAACTATGGCTACACCTTC	CASRDSPNYGYTF
TRBV6-2/TRBV6-3	.	TRBD1	TRBJ2-1	TGTGCCAGCAGTCCAATCGGGACAGGAAAATATGAGCAGTTCTTC	CASSPIGTGKYEQFF
TRBV20-1	few	TRBD1	TRBJ1-3	TGCAGTGCTAGCGGTAACAGGGGCCAAGCTGGAAACACCATATATTTT	CSASGNRGQAGNTIYF
TRBV3-1	.	TRBD2	TRBJ2-1	TGTGCCAGCAGCCAAGGGACTAGCTCAGGGAGGCCCCAACTCTTC	CASSQGTSSGRPQLF
TRBV18	.	TRBD2	TRBJ2-3	TGTGCCAGCTCACCACTACTAGCGGGGACAGATACGCAGTATTTT	CASSPLLAGTDTQYF
TRBV9	few	TRBD2	TRBJ2-2	TGTGCCAGCAGCGTAGATAGAGCGGGGCCTACCGGGGAGCTGTTTTTT	CASSVDRAGPTGELFF
TRBV6-5	.	TRBD1	TRBJ1-2	TGTGCCAGCAATGCAGGGGGTGGCTACACCTTC	CASNAGGGYTF
TRBV12-3/TRBV12-4	.	.	TRBJ1-1	TGTGCCAGCAGTTTATTAGCCGGGAACACTGAAGCTTTCTTT	CASSLLAGNTEAFF
TRBV7-3	few	.	TRBJ2-5	TGTGCCAGCAGCTTCACGCAAGAAGAGACCCAGTACTTC	CASSFTQEETQYF
TRBV11-2	few	.	TRBJ2-2	TGTGCCAGCGGCACTCCAACCACCGGGGAGCTGTTTTTT	CASGTPTTGELFF
TRBV7-2	many	.	TRBJ2-5	TGTGCCAGCAGCCCCGGGGGCCCCCAAGAGACCCAGTACTTC	CASSPGGPQETQYF
TRBV15	few	TRBD1	TRBJ2-6	TGTGCCACCAGCAGAATCGGACAGGGGGCTTTCTCTGGGGCCAACGTCCTGACTTTC	CATSRIGQGAFSGANVLTF
TRBV5-1	.	.	TRBJ2-5	TGCGCCAGCAGCTCACCTCGGGACCAAGAGACCCAGTACTTC	CASSSPRDQETQYF
TRBV6-2/TRBV6-3	few	TRBD2	TRBJ2-3	TGTGCCAGCAGTTACTTTCGAGGACTAGGTACAGATACGCAGTATTTT	CASSYFRGLGTDTQYF
TRBV3-1	.	TRBD2	TRBJ2-5	TGTGCCAGCAGCCCTCGGACTAGCCGGGAGACCCAGTACTTC	CASSPRTSRETQYF
TRBV2	.	.	TRBJ2-7	TGTGCCAGCAGTGATCCAGGACAGTACGAGCAGTACTTC	CASSDPGQYEQYF
TRBV7-2	few	TRBD1	TRBJ1-1	TGTGCCAGCAGCTTAGCCCTGGACAGGCTGAACACTGAAGCTTTCTTT	CASSLALDRLNTEAFF
TRBV5-4	.	.	TRBJ1-3	TGTGCCAGCAGCTTGGGGGCTGGAAACACCATATATTTT	CASSLGAGNTIYF
TRBV27	.	TRBD1	TRBJ2-5	TGTGCCAGCAGTTTGGCGGGACAGGGCCACCAAGAGACCCAGTACTTC	CASSLAGQGHQETQYF
TRBV7-2	many	.	TRBJ2-2	TGTGCCAGCAGCTTAGTCCGGCTAGCGTTCAGCACCGGGGAGCTGTTTTTT	CASSLVRLAFSTGELFF
TRBV10-2	.	TRBD1	TRBJ1-5	TGCGCCAGCAGTACCCGGGACAGGGGCAATCAGCCCCAGCATTTT	CASSTRDRGNQPQHF
TRBV20-1	.	TRBD1	TRBJ2-3	TGCGGTGCTAGTGACCCCAGGGGGCGCGGCACAGATACGCAGTATTTT	CGASDPRGRGTDTQYF
TRBV7-8	.	TRBD1	TRBJ1-6	TGTGCCAGCAGCCCTGGGACAGGTCAATCACCCCTCCACTTT	CASSPGTGQSPLHF
TRBV6-2/TRBV6-3	.	TRBD1	TRBJ2-4	TGTGCCAGCAGTTACCCTGGACAGGGAGCCAAAAACATTCAGTACTTC	CASSYPGQGAKNIQYF
TRBV6-1	few	TRBD2	TRBJ2-2	TGTGCCAGCACCATAGCGGGGGGGCATGTCGGGGAGCTGTTTTTT	CASTIAGGHVGELFF
TRBV7-3	few	TRBD1	TRBJ1-2	TGTGCCAGCAGCTTCGGACCGGGACAGGGGAACTATGGCTACACCTTC	CASSFGPGQGNYGYTF
TRBV7-2	.	TRBD2	TRBJ2-1	TGTGCCAGCAGGGGGGGGTGGACGGGAACCTCAGATGAGCAGTTCTTC	CASRGGWTGTSDEQFF
TRBV19	.	.	TRBJ1-4	TGTGCCATCTCGGACCCCCCGAGGAATGAAAAACTGTTTTTT	CAISDPPRNEKLFF
TRBV28	.	TRBD1	TRBJ2-5	TGTGCCAGCAGTTTTCAGGGGGTGGGGACCCAGTACTTC	CASSFQGVGTQYF
TRBV7-9	once	TRBD1	TRBJ2-2	TGTGCCAGCAGGACAGGGAGTTCCACCGGGGAGCTGTTTTTT	CASRTGSSTGELFF
TRBV11-2	few	TRBD1	TRBJ1-2	TGTGCCAGCAGCTTTCAAGGACAGGGAACCTATGGCTACACCTTC	CASSFQGQGTYGYTF